These 31 T cell receptor beta chains originate from one sample sequenced in a study of glioma-infiltrating T cells. Using RNA template, CDR3s of TCR alpha and beta were amplified with iRepertoire arm-PCR. Via MiXCR, TCRdb re-called the multiplex PCR reads, giving one row per CDR3 protein. Of 100,000 to 150,000 distinct CDR3 sequences listed, roughly a quarter are singletons. Sequenced material: glioma tissue, nonneoplastic brain tissue, or PBMCs (not recorded which). Receptor source: a human donor with low-grade glioma or glioblastoma, undergoing nonglioma brain surgery, or in good health (not recorded which).

The V gene is TRBV5-1, the J gene TRBJ2-1; D possibly corresponds to TRBD2 (5 bases). Matching the DNA end better, TRBJ2-5 makes the J call doubtful. Germline assignment: CDR1 SGHRS and CDR2 YFSETQ. The CDR3 loop spans 16 amino acids. The CDR3 loop is CASSLDPTGFQETQYF. The CDR3 nucleotides are TGCGCCAGCAGCTTGGATCCAACGGGATTCCAAGAGACCCAGTACTTC.

This clonotype was detected many times. The chain employs TRBV20-1 and TRBJ1-1; the D is unclear. CDR1 DFQATT and CDR2 SNEGSKA come from the germline V gene (reference sequence). The CDR3 length is 12 residues. V lost 7 bases and J lost 1, with 10 bases in between. CDR3 region: CSGIEGNTEAFF. CDR3 DNA: TGCAGTGGAATAGAGGGGAACACTGAAGCTTTCTTT.

V and J are TRBV18 and TRBJ2-7; D unresolved. The V end lost 2 bases, the J end lost 5 bases, and 13 bases lay between the germline ends. Germline lookup yields CDR1 KGHSH and CDR2 LQKENI. The CDR3 contains 14 residues. CDR3 sequence reads: CASSPALGSHEQYV. CDR3 in DNA: TGTGCCAGCTCACCAGCGCTAGGGTCCCACGAGCAGTACGTC.

The chain couples TRBV19 to TRBJ1-5; the D gene is possibly TRBD1 (5 bases). V shed 9 bases and J shed 4 bases, with 13 bases lying between them. Germline lookup yields CDR1 LNHDA and CDR2 SQIVND (reference sequence). The CDR3 is made up of 13 amino acids. The CDR3 is CASSGQSNQPQHF. The CDR3 bases are TGTGCCAGCTCGGGGCAGAGTAATCAGCCCCAGCATTTT.

This clonotype was found many times. This sequence joins TRBV6-1 and TRBJ2-7; D possibly corresponds to TRBD1 (6 bases). Germline loops: CDR1 MNHNS, CDR2 SASEGT. The CDR3 totals 14 residues. V lost 5 bases to trimming and J lost 2 bases, with 13 bases between them. The CDR3 nucleotides are TGTGCCAGCAGTCCCCGGACAGACCCCTACGAGCAGTACGTC. It encodes CASSPRTDPYEQYV.

This clonotype came up many times. J is TRBJ2-7 and V is TRBV4-1, with D perhaps matching TRBD1 (5 bases). V was trimmed by 2 bases and J by 3 bases, leaving 8 bases between them. In germline, CDR1 is MGHRA, CDR2 YSYEKL. The CDR3 extends over 13 amino acids. In DNA form, the CDR3 reads TGCGCCAGCAGCCAACTTAGGGGCTACGAGCAGTACGTC. This gives the protein CASSQLRGYEQYV.

This clonotype was seen ten or more times. V is TRBV4-1 and J is TRBJ1-1; no definite D call. CDR1 MGHRA and CDR2 YSYEKL come from the germline V gene. The CDR3 is 13 amino acids. With 6 bases removed from V and 4 bases from J, the gap between germline ends came to 12 bases. In DNA, the CDR3 is TGCGCCAGCAGGAGAGGGCTATCCACTGAAGCTTTCTTT. Its translation is CASRRGLSTEAFF.

This clonotype was seen at least ten times. This rearrangement joins TRBV4-1 to TRBJ2-4; no definite D call. CDR3 length equals 13 residues. Germline CDR1 is MGHRA and CDR2 is YSYEKL. V was cut by 1 base and J by 8 bases, with 9 bases left in between. CDR3 residues: CASSQAQVDIQYF. The CDR3 DNA reads as TGCGCCAGCAGCCAAGCCCAGGTGGACATTCAGTACTTC.

This clonotype has at least ten counts. V is TRBV2 and J is TRBJ2-1, with a weak D call TRBD1 (6 bases). Deletions cut 5 bases from V and 3 bases from J, with 11 bases between. This CDR3 region has 14 residues. The V gene's germline CDR1 is SNHLY and CDR2 FYNNEI. CDR3 sequence (DNA): TGTGCCAGCAGTTTACAGGGAAACTACAATGAGCAGTTCTTC. Its protein product is CASSLQGNYNEQFF.

This clonotype showed up many times. The V and J genes are TRBV7-2 and TRBJ2-1; D is uncertain. The germline V gene has CDR1 SGHTA and CDR2 FQGNSA. The CDR3 is 14 residues long. V lost 5 bases and J 9 bases, leaving 17 bases between the germline ends. The DNA of the CDR3 is TGTGCCAGCAGCCTGGGGATGACCGAAGGTGAGCAGTTCTTC. It translates to CASSLGMTEGEQFF.

This clonotype was counted a few times. The chain employs TRBV20-1 and TRBJ1-1; TRBD1 agrees at 7 bases. With 6 bases clipped from V and 1 base from J, the junction kept 17 bases outside the gene matches. Germline CDR1 reads DFQATT; CDR2 reads SNEGSKA (reference sequence). The CDR3 consists of 17 residues. This CDR3 is CSATTHRGLVGNTEAFF. The CDR3 bases are TGCAGTGCCACTACGCACAGGGGCCTCGTCGGGAACACTGAAGCTTTCTTT.

This clonotype was picked up a small number of times. The chain joins TRBV7-3 to TRBJ2-1; 7 nucleotides agree with TRBD1. The germline V gene encodes CDR1 SGHTA and CDR2 FQGTGA. The CDR3 contains 15 residues. After removal of 5 bases from V and 5 bases from J, the junction contained 9 bases not matched to a gene. CDR3 amino acids: CASSPRDRLNNEQFF. CDR3 nucleotides: TGTGCCAGCAGCCCCCGGGACAGACTTAACAATGAGCAGTTCTTC.

The chain is built from TRBV6-1 and TRBJ2-6; 8 bases line up with TRBD1. J lost 0 bases, V lost 9 bases, and 7 bases had no gene match. Germline CDR1 is MNHNS and CDR2 is SASEGT. The CDR3 has 16 residues. CDR3 DNA: TGTGCCAGTAAAACAGGGGGAGTCTCTGGGGCCAACGTCCTGACTTTC. It is translated as CASKTGGVSGANVLTF.

This clonotype was seen at least ten times. V and J are TRBV6-1 and TRBJ1-3; the D is unclear. V was trimmed by 9 bases and J by 4 bases, leaving 16 bases between them. Germline CDR1 reads MNHNS; CDR2 reads SASEGT. The CDR3 extends over 14 amino acids. In DNA, the CDR3 is TGTGCCAGTACGAGGACCCAACACGGAAACACCATATATTTT. The encoded protein is CASTRTQHGNTIYF.

This clonotype was seen many times. The chain combines TRBV7-9 with TRBJ2-1; no reliable D call. CDR3 length equals 15 residues. The germline V and J ends were trimmed by 5 bases and 4 bases, with 15 bases remaining between them. The germline V gene encodes CDR1 SEHNR and CDR2 FQNEAQ (reference sequence). The CDR3 bases are TGTGCCAGCAGCCCCTCGGTCCTCAATTACAATGAGCAGTTCTTC. Translating gives CASSPSVLNYNEQFF.

This clonotype has just a few counts. This rearrangement joins TRBV5-1 to TRBJ2-3, with 9 nucleotides matching TRBD2. V was clipped by 0 bases and J by 4 bases; unmatched bases: 3. The CDR3 extends over 15 amino acids. CDR1 is SGHRS, CDR2 YFSETQ, per germline. CDR3 in amino acids: CASSLGLAAADTQYF. In DNA form, the CDR3 reads TGCGCCAGCAGCTTGGGACTAGCGGCCGCAGATACGCAGTATTTT.

The CDR3 region is CASSLTARGSQPQHF. In DNA, the CDR3 is TGTGCCAGTAGTCTCACCGCCCGGGGGAGTCAGCCCCAGCATTTT. V gene TRBV28 combines with J gene TRBJ1-5, with a tentative D call TRBD1 (5 bases). Trimming shortened V by 9 bases and J by 6 bases, and 21 bases separated the two germline ends. CDR1 is MDHEN and CDR2 is SYDVKM in the germline V gene. CDR3 length equals 15 residues.

This clonotype was counted between two and nine times. This rearrangement joins TRBV27 to TRBJ1-1; possible D gene TRBD1, 5 bases. The CDR3 spans 12 residues. Trimming stripped 4 bases from V and 11 bases from J, with 14 bases between. From germline, CDR1 is MNHEY and CDR2 SMNVEV (reference sequence). The CDR3 nucleotides read TGTGCCAGCAGTTACAGTTCAGGGTACGCTTTCTTT. It codes for CASSYSSGYAFF.

This clonotype was recorded many times. The CDR3: CASSYGQAPYQETQYF. CDR3 DNA: TGTGCCAGCAGTTACGGACAGGCGCCCTACCAAGAGACCCAGTACTTC. The chain employs TRBV6-6 and TRBJ2-5; TRBD1 agrees at 7 bases. Trimming at V came to 2 bases and at J to 0 bases, leaving 6 bases not matched to a gene. The CDR3 totals 16 residues. Germline loops: CDR1 MNHNY, CDR2 SVGAGI (reference sequence).

In the case of this clonotype: Given a much more abundant clone one base away, this may be a read error. The chain joins TRBV27 to TRBJ2-3; TRBD1 matches at 10 bases. Germline CDR1 MNHEY, CDR2 SMNVEV (reference sequence). CDR3 length equals 15 residues. The CDR3 region is CANSLQTGGKNTQYF. The CDR3 DNA is TGTGCCAACAGTTTACAGACAGGGGGCAAAAATACGCAGTATTTT.

This clonotype was recorded many times. The chain combines TRBV20-1 with TRBJ1-5; TRBD1 agrees at 8 bases. After removal of 0 bases from V and 6 bases from J, the junction contained 7 bases not matched to a gene. CDR3 length equals 15 residues. Germline assignment: CDR1 DFQATT and CDR2 SNEGSKA (reference sequence). The chain's CDR3 is CSAREPGGLGQPQHF. The CDR3 nucleotides are TGCAGTGCTAGAGAGCCAGGGGGCTTGGGTCAGCCCCAGCATTTT.

This clonotype occurred a few times. V gene TRBV6-6 combines with J gene TRBJ2-1; 8 bases are shared with TRBD2. Germline CDR1 MNHNY, CDR2 SVGAGI (reference sequence). CDR3 size: 16 residues. V was clipped by 0 bases and J by 4 bases; unmatched bases: 5. The CDR3 DNA follows: TGTGCCAGCAGTTACTCCCGAGCGGGGGCTTACAATGAGCAGTTCTTC. It encodes CASSYSRAGAYNEQFF.

The chain employs TRBV7-9 and TRBJ2-2; either TRBD1 or TRBD2 may supply D (6 bases each). Germline V gives CDR1 SEHNR, CDR2 FQNEAQ (reference sequence). There are 13 residues in the CDR3. Trimming removed 4 bases at V and 6 bases at J, with 9 bases between. CDR3 sequence (DNA): TGTGCCAGCAGCTCCGGGGGCGCCGGGGAGCTGTTTTTT. Translating it yields CASSSGGAGELFF.

This clonotype was detected a few times. The chain couples TRBV12-3 or TRBV12-4 to TRBJ1-5; D unclear. The CDR3 consists of 16 residues. V dropped 3 bases and J dropped 3 bases, with 15 bases sitting between them. The CDR3 DNA reads TGTGCCAGCAGTTTGGGGAGACACCTGGACAATCAGCCCCAGCATTTT. It codes for CASSLGRHLDNQPQHF.

This clonotype was seen ten or more times. The junction differs from germline at one of its ends, possibly a read error. The V and J genes are TRBV7-7 and TRBJ2-1; no firm D call. Germline V gene sequence: CDR1 SSHAT, CDR2 FNYEAQ (reference sequence). The CDR3 is 13 residues long. The CDR3 sequence is CASSPIEWGEQFF. The CDR3 DNA sequence: TGTGCTAGCAGCCCAATAGAGTGGGGTGAGCAGTTCTTC.

A few counts support this clonotype. The V and J genes are TRBV28 and TRBJ1-2; D gene uncertain. This CDR3 is 12 amino acids long. Germline assignment: CDR1 MDHEN and CDR2 SYDVKM. The V gene lost 5 bases and the J gene lost 2 bases, with 6 bases spanning the gap. DNA of the CDR3: TGTGCCAGCAGTGGAATAAACTATGGCTACACCTTC. Translation: CASSGINYGYTF.

This clonotype appeared a few times. The chain has TRBV11-2 and TRBJ2-5; 15 nucleotides agree with TRBD2. Per the germline V gene, CDR1 is SGHAT and CDR2 is FQNNGV. V shed 5 bases and J 4 bases; nucleotides not matched to a gene: 8. CDR3 length equals 17 residues. CDR3 region: CASSTGLAGGPGETQYF. The CDR3 DNA sequence: TGTGCCAGCAGCACCGGACTAGCGGGGGGGCCGGGAGAGACCCAGTACTTC. Complete variable domain (other parts from reference TRBV11-2 and TRBJ2-5): EAGVAQSPRYKIIEKRQSVAFWCNPISGHATLYWYQQILGQGPKLLIQFQNNGVVDDSQLPKDRFSAERLKGVDSTLKIQPAKLEDSAVYLCASSTGLAGGPGETQYFGPGTRLLVL.

This clonotype was recorded at least ten times. V gene TRBV20-1 combines with J gene TRBJ2-7; D not certain. This CDR3 region has 13 residues. Germline V CDR1 and CDR2: DFQATT, SNEGSKA (reference sequence). The ends were cut back, 3 bases at V and 2 bases at J, with 11 bases in the middle. The CDR3, as DNA: TGCAGTGCTAGCCCGGACGGAGCCTACGAGCAGTACGTC. Its translation is CSASPDGAYEQYV.

The sample holds a few counts of this clonotype. The chain uses TRBV10-3 and TRBJ1-1, with D perhaps matching TRBD1 (5 bases). With 5 bases removed from V and 4 bases from J, the gap between germline ends came to 8 bases. Germline-derived CDR1 and CDR2 are ENHRY and SYGVKD. This CDR3 is 12 amino acids long. The CDR3 region is CAISFTGTEAFF. The CDR3 DNA sequence: TGTGCCATCAGTTTCACAGGCACTGAAGCTTTCTTT.

The table lists this clonotype with many counts. The CDR3 is CASSYSRQATGRNEQFF. CDR3 sequence (DNA): TGTGCCAGCAGTTACTCGAGGCAGGCCACCGGTAGGAATGAGCAGTTCTTC. This sequence joins TRBV6-2 or TRBV6-3 and TRBJ2-1, with no clear D. Deletions cut 0 bases from V and 7 bases from J, with 19 bases between. Looked up from germline, CDR1 is MNHEY and CDR2 is SVGEGT. This CDR3 has 17 residues.

In the case of this clonotype: A much larger clone differs from this one at a single base, so this may be a read error. This chain links TRBV15 with TRBJ1-5, with a weak D call TRBD1 (6 bases). Germline CDR1 LNHNV, CDR2 YYDKDF (reference sequence). This CDR3 comprises 13 residues. Trimming removed 6 bases from V and 7 bases from J, with 13 bases in between. The CDR3 DNA reads TGTGCCACCAGGGGGGGGGGCCGCCAGCCCCAGCATTTT. This codes for CATRGGGRQPQHF.